This TCR beta chain was identified during a study of CD8 T cells in Susac syndrome (dated by TCRdb to 2018 to 2020). Turning to the overall study: Of the Susac syndrome patients who were sequenced, fewer than 10 were in clinical remission while six had clinically active disease. At blood withdrawal, Susac syndrome patients were therapy-naive, treated with corticosteroids (with IVIg additionally given to some), or treated with IVIg alone. Whether CD8+ T cell activation and differentiation in Susac syndrome was antigen driven was tested using repertoire sequencing. The full study reports these points: No clonal expansion was detected in the CD4+ T cell repertoire of Susac syndrome patients. The number of individuals in the TCR sequencing and HLA analysis was recognized as being relatively small.

Trimming removed 6 bases from V and 7 bases from J, leaving 18 bases between the germline ends. The CDR3, cysteine through phenylalanine, is 14 amino acids long. The DNA shown is the 42-base CDR3, in frame from base 1. As for this clonotype: Its antigen has not been determined. The input lacks base qualities; no much larger clone sits a single base away.

Peripheral blood CD8+ and CD4+ T cells from healthy donors, Susac syndrome patients and multiple sclerosis patients were profiled using high-throughput TCR beta sequencing. The Susac syndrome patients fulfilled recently defined diagnostic criteria for either definite or probable disease. Bulk CD8+ and CD4+ T cells were purified magnetically by negative isolation, whereas CD8+ TEMRA cells were enriched by FACS. Blood was drawn into EDTA tubes, processed within 24 hours, and PBMCs were isolated by density gradient centrifugation. PBMCs intended for TCR sequencing were frozen in liquid nitrogen and were later thawed in a 37 degrees C water bath. A purity of at least 90% was achieved for sorted or isolated CD4+, CD8+ and CD8+ TEMRA cells. RNA was extracted using the RNeasy kit, and about 0.5 to 1 ug of the RNA was reverse transcribed with random hexamers. TCR beta CDR3 regions were amplified with the immunoSEQ multiplex PCR assay covering 54 Vbeta and 13 Jbeta segments. To correct PCR amplification bias, a synthetic template baseline was used for both primer optimization and computational correction. Turning to the authors' computational methods: Reads were annotated to V, D and J genes according to IMGT and were analyzed with immunoSEQ Analyzer, with only productive sequences retained. Clonality was calculated as one minus the Shannon entropy normalized by log2 of the number of productive unique sequences. For each patient and control, public and private clones were evaluated among the 100 most prevalent clones. Clones were defined as Susac-specific when absent from the healthy and MS cohorts, from 1052 published viral clones and from other ImmuneACCESS disease sequences. The raw public reads went through TCRdb reprocessing: fastp at Q25, MiXCR clone calling, in-frame beta chains kept. Every distinct CDR3 protein forms one entry, paired with its most common genes and DNA. TCRdb, not the authors, supplied the V and J calls. Present in this sample are some 150,000 distinct CDR3 sequences, approximately 95% of which were seen just once. More than 0.11% of the sample belongs to the ten largest clones.

The origin of this receptor is a human donor with Susac syndrome. The rearranged chain carries TRBV12-3 or TRBV12-4 and TRBJ1-1; 6 matching bases give a weak D call of TRBD1. Source material: CD4+ T cells from PBMCs. The CDR3 region: CASRRTVFPFEAFF. The DNA is as follows: TGTGCCAGCAGACGGACAGTATTCCCCTTTGAAGCTTTCTTT.